The 28 T cell receptor beta chains below were found in one sample sequenced in a study of blood T cell repertoires in COVID-19. The data were produced by immunoSEQ multiplex PCR, yet TCRdb's version contains in-frame clones alone and is incomplete. This table has 200,000 to 300,000 clones, approximately 90% appearing once. The sequencing sample was made of peripheral blood. The receptors come from a woman aged 40 to 49 with acute or convalescent COVID-19.

CDR3 sequence reads: CASSLRDIGMEGYTF. For the CDR3, the DNA is TGTGCCAGCTCCTTAAGGGACATCGGAATGGAAGGCTACACCTTC. V is TRBV18 and J is TRBJ1-2, with D possibly being TRBD1 (6 bases). The CDR3 spans 15 residues. Germline V gives CDR1 KGHSH, CDR2 LQKENI. The V end lost 6 bases, the J end lost 8 bases, and 22 bases lay between the germline ends.

In this sample, this clone turned up once. The chain joins TRBV4-1 to TRBJ1-3; D not certain. The germline CDR1 and CDR2 sequences are MGHRA and YSYEKL. The V and J ends lost 0 bases and 0 bases respectively, with 6 bases between them. The CDR3 runs 15 residues. The CDR3 protein is CASSQDISSGNTIYF. The DNA for the CDR3 is TGCGCCAGCAGCCAAGATATCAGCTCTGGAAACACCATATATTTT.

The chain couples TRBV2 to TRBJ2-7; D not certain. With 6 bases removed from V and 0 bases from J, the gap between germline ends came to 9 bases. This CDR3 is 13 amino acids long. Germline V gene lookup returns CDR1 SNHLY and CDR2 FYNNEI. CDR3 nucleotides: TGTGCCAGCAGAGGTGACAACTCCTACGAGCAGTACGTC. The encoded protein is CASRGDNSYEQYV.

J is TRBJ2-3 and V is TRBV12-3 or TRBV12-4; 7 bases are a match to TRBD1. The trim removed 3 bases at V and 6 bases at J, leaving 3 bases unmatched. This CDR3 is built from 13 residues. The CDR3 reads CASSFEGADTQYF. In nucleotides, the CDR3 is TGTGCCAGCAGTTTTGAGGGGGCGGATACGCAGTATTTT.

The chain joins TRBV5-1 to TRBJ2-5, with TRBD2 matching 8 bases. The CDR3 length is 14 residues. Germline values: CDR1 SGHRS, CDR2 YFSETQ. With 7 bases clipped from V and 2 bases from J, the junction kept 7 bases outside the gene matches. The CDR3 DNA reads TGCGCCAGCTCCAGCGGGGGCGTACAAGAGACCCAGTACTTC. Its translation is CASSSGGVQETQYF.

CDR3 protein: CASNPRTGLNSPLHF. The CDR3, as DNA: TGTGCCAGCAACCCCCGGACAGGGCTTAATTCACCCCTCCACTTT. V is TRBV6-5 and J is TRBJ1-6, with 8 bases matching TRBD1. J was trimmed by 6 bases and V by 7 bases; bases with no gene match: 8. Per the germline V gene, CDR1 is MNHEY and CDR2 is SVGAGI. This CDR3 has 15 amino acids.

The gene calls are TRBV7-2 and TRBJ2-6; a weak D match, TRBD2 (7 bases). Germline V gene sequence: CDR1 SGHTA, CDR2 FQGNSA. Trimming removed 5 bases from V and 4 bases from J, with 15 bases in between. The CDR3 extends over 16 amino acids. CDR3: CASSLRRGAGANVLTF. The CDR3 coding sequence is TGTGCCAGCAGCCTCCGACGGGGGGCCGGGGCCAACGTCCTGACTTTC.

This clone was found a few times. V usage is TRBV5-6 and J usage is TRBJ2-5, with D maybe TRBD1 (5 bases). Germline V gene sequence: CDR1 SGHDT, CDR2 YYEEEE. Trimming took off 1 base at V and 4 bases at J, with 11 bases between the two ends. The CDR3 consists of 14 residues. The CDR3 DNA follows: TGTGCCAGCAGCTTGAATCCTCAGGGAGAGACCCAGTACTTC. Amino acid sequence: CASSLNPQGETQYF.

The genes are TRBV5-1 and TRBJ2-3; D is possibly TRBD1 (6 bases). In germline, CDR1 is SGHRS, CDR2 YFSETQ. The CDR3 is made up of 12 amino acids. V was trimmed by 4 bases and J by 3 bases, leaving 6 bases between them. In DNA form, the CDR3 reads TGCGCCAGCAGCAGGGGGACAGATACGCAGTATTTT. It encodes CASSRGTDTQYF.

In DNA, the CDR3 is TGTGCCAGCAGCGTCCACAGGGAGAACACTGAAGCTTTCTTT. This translates into CASSVHRENTEAFF. V gene TRBV5-5 combines with J gene TRBJ1-1; tentative D call: TRBD1 (6 bases). Germline lookup yields CDR1 SGHKS and CDR2 YYEKEE (reference sequence). The CDR3 sequence is 14 residues long. V was clipped by 4 bases and J by 1 base, with 11 bases between them.

The chain combines TRBV5-1 with TRBJ1-1; 8 positions match TRBD1. The ends lost 4 bases at V and 3 bases at J; junction bases unmatched: 8. Germline loops: CDR1 SGHRS, CDR2 YFSETQ. The CDR3 sequence is 15 residues long. CDR3 amino acids: CASSIRPTGDTEAFF. CDR3 nucleotides: TGCGCCAGCAGCATACGACCGACAGGGGACACTGAAGCTTTCTTT.

The V and J genes are TRBV5-1 and TRBJ2-5; the match to TRBD2 covers 9 bases. This CDR3 has 16 amino acids. CDR1 and CDR2 (germline): SGHRS, YFSETQ. V lost 1 base to trimming and J lost 1 base; unmatched junction nucleotides: 5. The CDR3 coding sequence is TGCGCCAGCAGCTTGCGTAGCGGGGGCACCCAAGAGACCCAGTACTTC. It is translated as CASSLRSGGTQETQYF.

V is TRBV7-6 and J is TRBJ1-3, with 8 bases matching TRBD1. V lost 4 bases to trimming and J lost 3 bases; unmatched junction nucleotides: 5. This CDR3 spans 15 amino acids. Germline lookup yields CDR1 SGHVS and CDR2 FNYEAQ. The DNA of the CDR3 is TGTGCCAGCAGCTCAGAGACAGGGGTTGGAAACACCATATATTTT. It yields the protein CASSSETGVGNTIYF.

The rearrangement uses TRBV9 and TRBJ1-4; the D gene is possibly TRBD1 (5 bases). Germline V CDR1 and CDR2: SGDLS, YYNGEE. The CDR3 has 15 residues. Trimming removed 0 bases at V and 8 bases at J, with 14 bases between. The CDR3 is CASSVAGRVDEKLFF. In nucleotides, the CDR3 is TGTGCCAGCAGCGTAGCTGGCAGGGTAGACGAAAAACTGTTTTTT.

The sample holds a few counts of this clone. The V and J genes are TRBV30 and TRBJ2-7, with 8 bases identical to TRBD1. CDR1 and CDR2 (germline): GTSNPN, SVGIG (reference sequence). This CDR3 has 15 residues. Trimming removed 0 bases from V and 0 bases from J; junction bases left unmatched: 4. The CDR3: CAWSVRGQVSYEQYV. The CDR3 region has the DNA TGTGCCTGGAGTGTAAGGGGACAGGTCTCCTACGAGCAGTACGTC.

The J gene is TRBJ1-1, the V gene TRBV11-2, with TRBD1 identical over 9 bases. The CDR3 has 17 amino acids. CDR1 and CDR2 (germline): SGHAT, FQNNGV. V trimming: 5 bases; J trimming: 0 bases; junction bases outside the gene matches: 10. The CDR3 is CASSPAGTGFMNTEAFF. The CDR3 DNA sequence: TGTGCCAGCAGCCCAGCCGGGACAGGGTTCATGAACACTGAAGCTTTCTTT.

The V call is TRBV6-1, the J call TRBJ1-1; D is uncertain. Germline V gene sequence: CDR1 MNHNS, CDR2 SASEGT. The CDR3 is 14 amino acids. Between the trimmed V and J ends, which lost 2 bases and 3 bases, there was a span of 10 bases. The CDR3 DNA follows: TGTGCCAGCAGTGAACACAGATCAGACACTGAAGCTTTCTTT. Its protein is CASSEHRSDTEAFF.

The gene calls are TRBV11-2 and TRBJ2-7; D possibly corresponds to TRBD2 (5 bases). V gave up 1 base and J gave up 6 bases, with 7 bases separating them. CDR1 is SGHAT and CDR2 is FQNNGV in the germline V gene. The CDR3 runs 12 residues. The CDR3 here is CASSLVGVEQYV. CDR3 nucleotide sequence: TGTGCCAGCAGCTTAGTCGGGGTCGAGCAGTACGTC.

The rearrangement joins TRBV7-9 to TRBJ1-1; TRBD1 might be the D (5 bases). V lost 5 bases and J 2 bases, leaving 9 bases between the germline ends. The germline CDR1 and CDR2 sequences are SEHNR and FQNEAQ (reference sequence). This CDR3 has 13 amino acids. DNA of the CDR3: TGTGCCAGCAGCGATCAGGGTAACACTGAAGCTTTCTTT. Translated: CASSDQGNTEAFF.

The chain is built from TRBV5-5 and TRBJ1-1, with a weak D call TRBD1 (5 bases). The CDR3 is made up of 13 amino acids. Trimming removed 0 bases at V and 5 bases at J, with 8 bases between. Looked up from germline, CDR1 is SGHKS and CDR2 is YYEKEE (reference sequence). CDR3 in DNA: TGTGCCAGCAGCTTGGGACAGCCAACTGAAGCTTTCTTT. Translating gives CASSLGQPTEAFF.

J is TRBJ1-2 and V is TRBV4-2; D remains ambiguous. The CDR3 has 14 amino acids. Germline values: CDR1 LGHNA, CDR2 YNFKEQ. Deletions cut 1 base from V and 6 bases from J, with 12 bases between. CDR3 region: CASSQGYGGDGYTF. The CDR3, as DNA: TGTGCCAGCAGCCAAGGATATGGCGGGGATGGCTACACCTTC.

This rearrangement joins TRBV6-6 to TRBJ1-2; 7 bases line up with TRBD1. Looked up from germline, CDR1 is MNHNY and CDR2 is SVGAGI (reference sequence). This CDR3 region has 16 residues. J was trimmed by 0 bases and V by 7 bases; bases with no gene match: 11. The CDR3 protein is CASIKDRRPSNYGYTF. CDR3 sequence (DNA): TGTGCCAGCATCAAGGACAGGAGGCCTTCTAACTATGGCTACACCTTC.

This sequence joins TRBV6-1 and TRBJ1-2; D possibly corresponds to TRBD1 (6 bases). V lost 0 bases and J 4 bases, leaving 12 bases between the germline ends. The CDR3 is 15 residues long. The germline gives CDR1 MNHNS, CDR2 SASEGT. The CDR3 coding sequence is TGTGCCAGCAGTGAAGCGCCAGGGGCAACCTATGGCTACACCTTC. As protein: CASSEAPGATYGYTF.

There are a few counts of this clone. This specimen includes other DNA sequences encoding the same CDR3. This chain links TRBV20-1 with TRBJ2-1, with 7 bases aligning to TRBD2. The V gene end was trimmed by 5 bases and the J gene end by 8 bases; junction bases not matched to a gene: 3. Germline-derived CDR1 and CDR2 are DFQATT and SNEGSKA (reference sequence). The CDR3 covers 11 residues. CDR3 region: CSAPTSYEQFF. As DNA, the CDR3 is TGCAGTGCTCCGACTAGCTATGAGCAGTTCTTC.

This chain uses TRBV13 with TRBJ1-2, with D possibly matching TRBD1 (6 bases). Germline V CDR1 and CDR2: PRHDT, FYEKMQ (reference sequence). This CDR3 is built from 15 residues. V dropped 0 bases and J dropped 3 bases, with 11 bases sitting between them. CDR3 amino acids: CASSLGTGTHYGYTF. Written as DNA, the CDR3 is TGTGCCAGCAGCTTAGGCACAGGGACCCACTATGGCTACACCTTC.

The V and J genes are TRBV15 and TRBJ1-1; no clear D gene. V was pared by 1 base and J by 4 bases, with 13 bases between. The CDR3 has 15 amino acids. Germline V CDR1 and CDR2: LNHNV, YYDKDF (reference sequence). The CDR3 here is CATSRGFERLTEAFF. CDR3 nucleotides: TGTGCCACCAGCAGAGGGTTCGAGAGACTCACTGAAGCTTTCTTT.

In its sample, this clone was seen a few times. The identical CDR3 is also encoded by other nucleotide sequences in the sample. This chain uses TRBV6-2 or TRBV6-3 with TRBJ1-6, with D possibly TRBD1 on 6 matching bases. There are 14 residues in the CDR3. V was trimmed by 4 bases and J by 7 bases, leaving 11 bases between them. Germline V gene data show CDR1 as MNHEY and CDR2 as SVGEGT. This chain's CDR3 is CASSSTGENSPLHF. DNA for the CDR3: TGTGCCAGCAGTTCGACAGGCGAGAATTCACCCCTCCACTTT.

J is TRBJ1-5 and V is TRBV10-3; D is unresolved. Per germline, CDR1 ENHRY and CDR2 SYGVKD. The CDR3 loop spans 14 amino acids. Trimming removed 8 bases from V and 7 bases from J, with 18 bases in between. CDR3 sequence (DNA): TGTGCCATCCGGGAGGAAGGGCGAGGACAGCCCCAGCATTTT. It yields the protein CAIREEGRGQPQHF.